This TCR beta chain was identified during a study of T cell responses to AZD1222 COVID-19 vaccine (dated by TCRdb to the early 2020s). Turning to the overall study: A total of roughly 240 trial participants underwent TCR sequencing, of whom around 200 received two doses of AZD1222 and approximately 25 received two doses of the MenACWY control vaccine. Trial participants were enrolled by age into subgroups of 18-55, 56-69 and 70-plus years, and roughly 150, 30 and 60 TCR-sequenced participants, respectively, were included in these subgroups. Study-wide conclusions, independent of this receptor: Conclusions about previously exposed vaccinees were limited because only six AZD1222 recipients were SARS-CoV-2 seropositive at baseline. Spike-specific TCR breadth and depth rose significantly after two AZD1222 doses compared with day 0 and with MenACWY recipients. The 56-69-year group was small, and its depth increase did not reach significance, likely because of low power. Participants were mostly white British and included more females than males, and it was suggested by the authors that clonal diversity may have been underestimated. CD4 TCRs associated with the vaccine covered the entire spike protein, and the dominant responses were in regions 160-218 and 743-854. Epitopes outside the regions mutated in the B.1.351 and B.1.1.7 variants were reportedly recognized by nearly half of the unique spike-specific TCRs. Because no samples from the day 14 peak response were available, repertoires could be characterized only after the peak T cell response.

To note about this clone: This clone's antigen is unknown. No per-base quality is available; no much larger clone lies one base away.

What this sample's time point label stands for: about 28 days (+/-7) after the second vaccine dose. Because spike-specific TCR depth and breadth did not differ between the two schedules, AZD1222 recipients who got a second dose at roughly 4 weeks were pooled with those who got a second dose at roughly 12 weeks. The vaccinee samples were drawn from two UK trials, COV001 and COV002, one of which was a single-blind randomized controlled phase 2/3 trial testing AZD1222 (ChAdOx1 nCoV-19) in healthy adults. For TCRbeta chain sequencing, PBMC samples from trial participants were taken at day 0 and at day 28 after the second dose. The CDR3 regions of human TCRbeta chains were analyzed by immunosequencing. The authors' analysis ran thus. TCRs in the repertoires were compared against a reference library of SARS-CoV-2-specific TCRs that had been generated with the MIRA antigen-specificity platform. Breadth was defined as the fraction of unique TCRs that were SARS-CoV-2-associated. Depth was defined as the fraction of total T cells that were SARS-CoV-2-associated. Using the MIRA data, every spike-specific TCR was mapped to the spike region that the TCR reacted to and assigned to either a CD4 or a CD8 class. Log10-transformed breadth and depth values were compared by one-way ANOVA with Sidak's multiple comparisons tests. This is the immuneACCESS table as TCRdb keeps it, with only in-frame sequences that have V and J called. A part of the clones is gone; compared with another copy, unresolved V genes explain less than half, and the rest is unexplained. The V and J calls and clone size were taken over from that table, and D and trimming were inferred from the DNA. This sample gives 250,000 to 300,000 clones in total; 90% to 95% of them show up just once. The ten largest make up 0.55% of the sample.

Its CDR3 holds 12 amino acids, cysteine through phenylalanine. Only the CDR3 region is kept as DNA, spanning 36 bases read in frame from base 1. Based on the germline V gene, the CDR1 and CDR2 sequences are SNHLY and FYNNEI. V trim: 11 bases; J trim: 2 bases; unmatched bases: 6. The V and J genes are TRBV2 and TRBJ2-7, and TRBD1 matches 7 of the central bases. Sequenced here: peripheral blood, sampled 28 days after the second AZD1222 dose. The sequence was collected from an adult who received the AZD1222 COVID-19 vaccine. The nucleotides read TGTGCCTTCCGGGACAGTACCTACGAGCAGTACTTC. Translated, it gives CAFRDSTYEQYF.